This T cell receptor (beta chain) stems from a study of T cells in narcolepsy (dated by TCRdb to the late 2010s). Regarding the research as a whole: Patients with narcolepsy type 1 or type 2 (NT1, NT2) were enrolled in the study together with healthy control donors. The study used TCR Vbeta sequencing to track clonotypes in blood and CSF while looking for autoreactive T cells in narcolepsy patients that target self-antigens of hypocretin neurons (hypocretin, TRIB2).

From its cysteine to its phenylalanine, the CDR3 spans 14 amino acids. The retained sequence is limited to the CDR3, 42 bases, with the frame set at the first base. V sheds 4 bases and J sheds 5 bases, leaving 15 bases between their ends. CDR1 and CDR2 are drawn from the germline V gene: SGDLS, YYNGEE. Comment on this clone: Its antigen is still unknown. Base quality data are lacking; no much larger clone is found one base away.

Patient cerebrospinal fluid T cells were first expanded in vitro, and CD4+ or CD8+ T cells were then sorted for TCR Vbeta sequencing. The library was obtained by the immunoSEQ multiplex PCR assay. The authors' pipeline ran thus. For paired CSF and blood samples, clonotype sharing was given as the percentage of all CSF clonotypes that were also present in blood. The source is immuneACCESS, and TCRdb retained only in-frame sequences with V and J called. Part of the clones is not carried over; for the studies checked, unresolved V genes explain less than half of this, and the remainder is unexplained. V and J calls and clone size are as listed in that table; D and trimming were resolved from the DNA. The sample table holds about 710 clones, of which 15% to 25% were seen once. About 10% of the sample lies in the top ten. Results and caveats for the whole study, not just this receptor: According to the report, autoreactive clonotypes were detected serially in the blood of the same patients and of different patients, but not in healthy controls. HCRT-specific and TRIB2-specific autoreactive clonotypes were highlighted in plots that compared CD4+ T cell clonotypes in CSF versus blood from the same patient.

The receptor was derived from a human donor with narcolepsy. Sequencing was performed on cultured CD4+ T cells from cerebrospinal fluid. The V and J genes are TRBV9 and TRBJ1-1, with an unclear D gene assignment. The bases read TGTGCCAGCAGCCAAGATCCAAGGGAGACTGAAGCTTTCTTT. Its protein reads: CASSQDPRETEAFF.